Following are 9 T cell receptor beta chains from one sample sequenced in a study of shared clonotypes between healthy human individuals. Naive CD8 cells were CD45RO-negative, positively selected for CCR7, excluding terminally differentiated effector memory CD45RA+ cells. Only in-frame clones appear in the TCRdb table, and some are missing; sequencing was by immunoSEQ multiplex PCR. Of millions of clones listed, around 93% are singletons. Sequencing was carried out using naive CD8+ T cells from PBMCs. Receptors were obtained from a man between 18 and 35 years old in good health. Some clones in this sample may be carry-over from other donors' samples.

The chain combines TRBV7-8 with TRBJ2-3; D gene unclear. CDR1 is SGHVS, CDR2 FQNEAQ, per germline. The V gene lost 5 bases and the J gene lost 2 bases, with 14 bases spanning the gap. The CDR3 length is 15 residues. The CDR3 DNA reads as TGTGCCAGCAGCATCACCATCCTCCACACAGATACGCAGTATTTT. As protein: CASSITILHTDTQYF.

V is TRBV4-3 and J is TRBJ2-5; D unclear. Germline V CDR1 and CDR2: LGHNA, YSLEER. CDR3 length equals 15 residues. Trimming removed 2 bases at V and 4 bases at J, with 14 bases between. The CDR3 nucleotides are TGCGCCAGCAGCCAAAAACGAAGCGAGGTAGAGACCCAGTACTTC. Translated: CASSQKRSEVETQYF.

V and J are TRBV27 and TRBJ2-7; D tentatively reads TRBD1 or TRBD2 (5 bases each). Trimming took off 5 bases at V and 0 bases at J, with 14 bases between the two ends. CDR1 MNHEY and CDR2 SMNVEV come from the germline V gene (reference sequence). CDR3 length: 15 amino acids. The CDR3 reads CASSVGRPPSYEQYF. The CDR3 nucleotides read TGTGCCAGCAGTGTGGGACGCCCGCCCTCCTACGAGCAGTACTTC.

The J gene is TRBJ2-7, the V gene TRBV13, with D perhaps given as TRBD1 or TRBD2 (5 bases each). CDR1 PRHDT and CDR2 FYEKMQ come from the germline V gene (reference sequence). V lost 1 base, J lost 5 bases, and 9 bases lay in between. This CDR3 is 13 amino acids long. CDR3 nucleotides: TGTGCCAGCAGCTTAGTGAGGGGACACGAGCAGTACTTC. Its translation is CASSLVRGHEQYF.

CDR3 nucleotide sequence: TGTGCCAGCAGCTTAGTTTCGGGGACTACTGAAGCTTTCTTT. It codes for CASSLVSGTTEAFF. J is TRBJ1-1 and V is TRBV11-1; D possibly corresponds to TRBD1 (5 bases). The CDR3 runs to 14 residues. Germline values: CDR1 SGHAT, CDR2 FQDESV (reference sequence). V gave up 1 base and J gave up 5 bases, with 11 bases separating them. Complete variable domain (other parts from reference TRBV11-1 and TRBJ1-1): EAEVAQSPRYKITEKSQAVAFWCDPISGHATLYWYRQILGQGPELLVQFQDESVVDDSQLPKDRFSAERLKGVDSTLKIQPAELGDSAMYLCASSLVSGTTEAFFGQGTRLTVV.

This chain links TRBV27 with TRBJ2-5; D is uncertain. The CDR3 consists of 13 residues. Looked up from germline, CDR1 is MNHEY and CDR2 is SMNVEV (reference sequence). Trimming left V 5 bases short and J 5 bases short, with 12 bases between. DNA for the CDR3: TGTGCCAGCAGTGCCTCGGTATTGGAGACCCAGTACTTC. This translates into CASSASVLETQYF.

The V call is TRBV29-1, the J call TRBJ2-1, with 8 bases identical to TRBD2. This CDR3 comprises 18 residues. V lost 3 bases to trimming and J lost 0 bases; unmatched junction nucleotides: 13. Germline V gene data show CDR1 as SQVTM and CDR2 as ANQGSEA. The CDR3 spells CSVEAAGAPTSSYNEQFF. In DNA, the CDR3 is TGCAGCGTTGAGGCAGCGGGAGCCCCTACTAGCTCCTACAATGAGCAGTTCTTC.

This chain joins TRBV19 and TRBJ2-7; 9 bases are a match to TRBD1. V lost 2 bases and J lost 3; bases outside the gene matches: 14. Germline-derived CDR1 and CDR2 are LNHDA and SQIVND (reference sequence). CDR3 length: 18 amino acids. The CDR3 nucleotides read TGTGCCAGTAGTATATTCGGGCCCAGCGGGACAGGGATCTACGAGCAGTACTTC. It translates to CASSIFGPSGTGIYEQYF.

This clone was counted once. This chain links TRBV27 with TRBJ2-3; maybe TRBD1 (6 bases). Trimming took off 5 bases at V and 4 bases at J, with 19 bases between the two ends. Germline CDR1 reads MNHEY; CDR2 reads SMNVEV (reference sequence). There are 16 residues in the CDR3. The CDR3 nucleotides are TGTGCCAGCAGTGGGAGACAGGAGCTCCCCCCAGATACGCAGTATTTT. Its protein product is CASSGRQELPPDTQYF.